The clone carrying this T cell receptor beta chain was counted only a few times. Antigen unknown. The data originate from a study of T-cell memory formation after mild COVID-19. Study summary: TCR clustering was largely donor specific. Study conclusions and caveats: Later expanders leaned toward CD4+, whereas clones contracting from day 15 to 85 were balanced CD4/CD8. There was no confirmation that second-wave clones peaking on day 37 were SARS-CoV-2 specific.

Each CDR3 protein is one row after TCRdb ran MiXCR on the 5' RACE reads. The sample carries 100,000 to 130,000 distinct CDR3 sequences, 15% to 20% recorded once. Germline assignment: CDR1 SGHTA and CDR2 FQGNSA. This CDR3 spans 16 amino acids. The V end lost 9 bases, the J end lost 8 bases, and 26 bases lay between the germline ends. The specimen sequenced was PBMCs or a T cell subset sorted from them (not recorded which). The source is a man aged 18-30 years who had mild COVID-19 (a few samples of this study predate the infection). Cell type and time point are not known. This chain connects TRBV7-2 to TRBJ2-4; D tentatively fits TRBD1 or TRBD2 (5 bases each). CDR3 region: CARGRVPGPGLDIQYF. CDR3 DNA: TGTGCCAGGGGCAGGGTGCCGGGGCCCGGTTTAGACATTCAGTACTTC.